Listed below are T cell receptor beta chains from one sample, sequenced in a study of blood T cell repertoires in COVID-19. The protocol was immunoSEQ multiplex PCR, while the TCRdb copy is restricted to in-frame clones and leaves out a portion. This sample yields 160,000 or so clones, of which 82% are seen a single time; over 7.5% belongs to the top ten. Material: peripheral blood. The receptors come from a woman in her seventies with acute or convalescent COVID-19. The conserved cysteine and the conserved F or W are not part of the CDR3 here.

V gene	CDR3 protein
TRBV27	ASGFSHEQY
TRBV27	ASSYRKNTEAF
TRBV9	ASSVEDLGYGYT
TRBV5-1	ASSPGLAATYEQY
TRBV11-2	ASSPTGTQY
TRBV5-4	ASSLQGESPLH
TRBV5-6	ASSLYQASASSTGELF
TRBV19	ASSRQGIGYGYT
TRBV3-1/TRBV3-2	ASSQQDRNNEQF
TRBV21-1	ASSSTGTGTYEQY
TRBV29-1	SVEGRGYTDTQY
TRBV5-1	ASSRGAGPDEQF
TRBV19	ASSIGTSITDTQY
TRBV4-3	ASSQIPALGGETQY
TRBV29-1	SVDLGALNTGELF
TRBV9	ASSVVRDSEAF
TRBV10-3	AIGRQGQPQH
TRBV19	ASSSTSGSTDTQY
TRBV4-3	ASSQDSGEGYGYT
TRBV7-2	ASSSRTGRSNQPQH
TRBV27	ASSYMLQVSSYNEQF
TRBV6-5	ASRAPAGTGKLF
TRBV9	ASTTNYGYT
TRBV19	ASSIGGVKETQY
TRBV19	ASSPVASGPFDNEQF
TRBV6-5	ASSPQYSNQPQH
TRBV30	AWSLGGLYGYT
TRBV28	ASSGRGGQIETDTQY
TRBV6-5	ASSADRNGEQF
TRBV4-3	ASSQDQGRNQPQH
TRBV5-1	ASSSGIAGNYGYT
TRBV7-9	ASSLGSGSQPQH
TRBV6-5	AAGFIGTNQPQH
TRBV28	ASSVAGGGEQY
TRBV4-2	ASSQQQGNEQF
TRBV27	ASSPRTGANTGELF
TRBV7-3	ASSARQGDEAF
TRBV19	ASSTGQEFSYEQY
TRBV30	AWRDKQGYEQY
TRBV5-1	ASSLMGINTGELF
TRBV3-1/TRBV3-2	ASSHPRQGSYEQY
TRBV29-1	SVGGVRGSEQY
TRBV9	ASSGLAGDEQY
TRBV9	ASSVGISGARETQY
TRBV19	ASSMSSDSPLH
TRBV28	ASSYGPQVYNEQF
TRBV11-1	ASSLGPSYEQY
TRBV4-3	ASSQTGGRENTEAF